These T cell receptor beta chains were read from a single sample in a study of tissue T cells after allogeneic stem cell transplantation. Produced via immunoSEQ multiplex PCR; TCRdb's table is partial and in-frame only. The data show 930 or so clones, about 40% seen once. This material consisted of transverse colon tissue, taken at autopsy. The receptors derive from a female patient between 40 and 69 years old with steroid-refractory graft-versus-host disease after an allogeneic stem cell transplant. Some T cells may possibly be graft donor cells. Both conserved end residues are part of each CDR3. D genes are given only for firm matches. The size field is filled for only some rows; it gives once, few, many or a size class.

TGTGCCAGCAGCTCCTGGACTGTCAGCTACGAGCAGTACTTC CASSSWTVSYEQYF - TRBJ2-7 TRBV11-2 -
TGTGCCAGCAGCTTAACCGGGACAGGGGGAATTGCAAATGAAAAACTGTTTTTT CASSLTGTGGIANEKLFF TRBD1 TRBJ1-4 TRBV5-5 large
TGTGCCAGTAGTACTACAGAAATCTATGGCTACACCTTC CASSTTEIYGYTF - TRBJ1-2 TRBV19 -
TGTGCCAGCAGTTTTATTAGAGATACGCAGTATTTT CASSFIRDTQYF - TRBJ2-3 TRBV12-3/TRBV12-4 -
TGTGCCAGCAGCCCCGACGGCTTCGTCGTGAACACTGAAGCTTTCTTT CASSPDGFVVNTEAFF - TRBJ1-1 TRBV9 few
TGTGCCAGCAGTTCCCCGACAGGTTGGACCGGGGAGCTGTTTTTT CASSSPTGWTGELFF - TRBJ2-2 TRBV6-5 hyperexpanded
TGTGCCAGCAGCTTGGCGGGGTCTGGAAACACCATATATTTT CASSLAGSGNTIYF - TRBJ1-3 TRBV5-5 large
TGTGCCAGCAGCGAGGACAGGGTGGGTTCACCCCTCCACTTT CASSEDRVGSPLHF - TRBJ1-6 TRBV21-1 few
TGTGCCAGCAGCTTTGACAAGTACTATGGCTACACCTTC CASSFDKYYGYTF - TRBJ1-2 TRBV7-6 -
TGTGCCAGCAGTTTACGAGGCACAGATACGCAGTATTTT CASSLRGTDTQYF - TRBJ2-3 TRBV27 -
TGTGCCAGCAGTGAAGCAGGAAGGGCTGGGGCCAACGTCCTGACTTTC CASSEAGRAGANVLTF - TRBJ2-6 TRBV2 -
TGTGCCAGCAGCCTCTACAGGGGTCGGAACACTGAAGCTTTCTTT CASSLYRGRNTEAFF TRBD1 TRBJ1-1 TRBV7-9 few
TGTGCCAGCAGCGTAGGACTAGCGGGGAACTCCTACAATGAGCAGTTCTTC CASSVGLAGNSYNEQFF TRBD2 TRBJ2-1 TRBV9 few
TGTGCCAGCAGTTATAGGACAGGGTTTCAGCCCCAGCATTTT CASSYRTGFQPQHF TRBD1 TRBJ1-5 TRBV6-2/TRBV6-3 -
TGTGCCAGCAGCTCCCAGGGGGCGCTGGGCGAGCAGTACTTC CASSSQGALGEQYF TRBD1 TRBJ2-7 TRBV11-3 -
TGCGCCAGCAGCTTGGCAGGGGGCGGATCGAACACTGAAGCTTTCTTT CASSLAGGGSNTEAFF TRBD1 TRBJ1-1 TRBV5-1 -
TGTGCCAGCGGGCGACAGGGCCGTGAAAAACTGTTTTTT CASGRQGREKLFF TRBD1 TRBJ1-4 TRBV4-2 few